A single sample is the source of the 25 T cell receptor beta chains below, sequenced in a study of siplizumab effects on memory and regulatory T cells. Profiling relied on immunoSEQ multiplex PCR, and the TCRdb table lists in-frame clones only, not all of them. The top ten clones hold around 0.31% of a sample with 85,000 to 95,000 clones, over 85% of them seen once. The sample comprised non-Treg CD4+ T cells sorted from blood. The receptors were sampled from a human donor in good health.

The CDR3 is CASRGLPAEAFF. The CDR3 nucleotides read TGTGCCAGCAGGGGCTTGCCTGCTGAAGCTTTCTTT. This chain uses TRBV2 with TRBJ1-1; no firm D call. V was trimmed by 6 bases and J by 6 bases, leaving 11 bases between them. Looked up from germline, CDR1 is SNHLY and CDR2 is FYNNEI. The CDR3 consists of 12 residues.

This chain connects TRBV7-2 to TRBJ1-2; D remains unclear. Germline V lookup: CDR1 SGHTA, CDR2 FQGNSA. This CDR3 region has 16 residues. Trimming removed 1 base from V and 1 base from J, with 13 bases in between. CDR3 region: CASSLVGGRGNYGYTF. The CDR3 nucleotides read TGTGCCAGCAGCTTAGTCGGCGGGCGGGGTAACTATGGCTACACCTTC. The full variable domain, rest sourced from reference TRBV7-2 and TRBJ1-2, is GAGVSQSPSNKVTEKGKDVELRCDPISGHTALYWYRQSLGQGLEFLIYFQGNSAPDKSGLPSDRFSAERTGGSVSTLTIQRTQQEDSAVYLCASSLVGGRGNYGYTFGSGTRLTVV.

V usage is TRBV18 and J usage is TRBJ2-5, with D possibly matching TRBD1 (6 bases). Trimming removed 5 bases at V and 2 bases at J, with 15 bases between. Germline V gene data show CDR1 as KGHSH and CDR2 as LQKENI. This CDR3 contains 15 residues. CDR3 residues: CASSGGLTGQETQYF. The CDR3 DNA is TGTGCCAGCTCAGGGGGTTTGACAGGACAAGAGACCCAGTACTTC.

The rearrangement links TRBV11-2 to TRBJ2-1; D ambiguous. The V gene's germline CDR1 is SGHAT and CDR2 FQNNGV. This CDR3 has 13 residues. V shed 1 base and J shed 8 bases, with 9 bases lying between them. DNA for the CDR3: TGTGCCAGCAGCTTAGGCCTGTTCCATGAGCAGTTCTTC. Amino acid sequence: CASSLGLFHEQFF.

CDR3 in DNA: TGTGCCAGCAGTTTATTACGGGCTGGCAATCAGCCCCAGCATTTT. Residues: CASSLLRAGNQPQHF. The chain joins TRBV27 to TRBJ1-5, with no clear D. Trimming left V 1 base short and J 2 bases short, with 9 bases between. CDR1 and CDR2 from the germline V gene are MNHEY and SMNVEV (reference sequence). This CDR3 comprises 15 residues.

V is TRBV7-9 and J is TRBJ1-1; TRBD1 might be the D (5 bases). V was cut by 1 base and J by 3 bases, with 9 bases left in between. Germline V CDR1 and CDR2: SEHNR, FQNEAQ (reference sequence). This CDR3 spans 14 amino acids. The CDR3 sequence is CASSLGGKDTEAFF. DNA of the CDR3: TGTGCCAGCAGCTTAGGGGGGAAGGACACTGAAGCTTTCTTT.

The chain joins TRBV7-6 to TRBJ1-2, with TRBD1 as a possible D gene (5 bases). The germline CDR1 and CDR2 sequences are SGHVS and FNYEAQ. The CDR3 loop spans 14 amino acids. V was cut by 2 bases and J by 6 bases, with 13 bases left in between. DNA of the CDR3: TGTGCCAGCAGCTTAAGGATTGGGACCGATGGCTACACCTTC. It specifies CASSLRIGTDGYTF.

V gene TRBV5-1 combines with J gene TRBJ1-3, with D perhaps TRBD1 (5 bases). Germline CDR1 SGHRS, CDR2 YFSETQ. V dropped 0 bases and J dropped 4 bases, with 8 bases sitting between them. The CDR3 loop spans 14 amino acids. The CDR3 DNA reads TGCGCCAGCAGCTTGGTTCAGGGCGGAAACACCATATATTTT. This gives the protein CASSLVQGGNTIYF.

This chain connects TRBV7-2 to TRBJ1-1; TRBD1 matches at 8 bases. The trim removed 5 bases at V and 6 bases at J, leaving 8 bases unmatched. The CDR3 is 14 residues long. Germline assignment: CDR1 SGHTA and CDR2 FQGNSA. The CDR3 DNA reads as TGTGCCAGCAGCCCGGACAGGGCGGTCCCTGAAGCTTTCTTT. The encoded protein is CASSPDRAVPEAFF.

V gene TRBV9 combines with J gene TRBJ1-5, with 7 bases fitting TRBD1. The trim removed 3 bases at V and 5 bases at J, leaving 5 bases unmatched. The CDR3 is made up of 14 amino acids. Germline CDR1 is SGDLS and CDR2 is YYNGEE. CDR3 coding DNA: TGTGCCAGCAGCGAGGGGACAGCTTATCAGCCCCAGCATTTT. Protein sequence: CASSEGTAYQPQHF.

The CDR3 reads CASSEVVLETQYF. DNA for the CDR3: TGTGCCAGCAGTGAGGTTGTGTTGGAGACCCAGTACTTC. V is TRBV6-1 and J is TRBJ2-5; D call uncertain. CDR3 size: 13 residues. Trimming stripped 3 bases from V and 5 bases from J, with 10 bases between. From germline, CDR1 is MNHNS and CDR2 SASEGT.

The rearrangement joins TRBV18 to TRBJ1-2, with D maybe TRBD1 (6 bases). This CDR3 contains 17 residues. V lost 2 bases, J lost 3 bases, and 19 bases lay in between. Germline CDR1 is KGHSH and CDR2 is LQKENI. The DNA of the CDR3 is TGTGCCAGCTCACCAATGCCCGGGGGCGCTTATGACTATGGCTACACCTTC. Encoded protein: CASSPMPGGAYDYGYTF.

The rearrangement joins TRBV6-6 to TRBJ1-1; D remains ambiguous. Germline V gene sequence: CDR1 MNHNY, CDR2 SVGAGI (reference sequence). The CDR3 consists of 14 residues. V lost 5 bases and J lost 2, with 12 bases in between. The CDR3 bases are TGTGCCAGCAGTCAACCGCAGAGAAACACTGAAGCTTTCTTT. As protein: CASSQPQRNTEAFF.

The V call is TRBV9, the J call TRBJ2-5; D possibly matches TRBD1 or TRBD2 (5 bases each). Germline loops: CDR1 SGDLS, CDR2 YYNGEE. Trimming shortened V by 4 bases and J by 5 bases, and 21 bases separated the two germline ends. The CDR3 sequence is 16 residues long. For the CDR3, the DNA is TGTGCCAGCAGCCCACGTCCGGGCCTCGGGGCGGAGACCCAGTACTTC. Amino acids: CASSPRPGLGAETQYF. Based on the CDR3 plus reference TRBV9 and TRBJ2-5, the full variable domain is DSGVTQTPKHLITATGQRVTLRCSPRSGDLSVYWYQQSLDQGLQFLIQYYNGEERAKGNILERFSAQQFPDLHSELNLSSLELGDSALYFCASSPRPGLGAETQYFGPGTRLLVL.

The V and J genes are TRBV9 and TRBJ1-2, with 9 bases aligning to TRBD1. This CDR3 comprises 14 residues. Per the germline V gene, CDR1 is SGDLS and CDR2 is YYNGEE. V lost 4 bases, J lost 2 bases, and 3 bases stayed unmatched. As DNA, the CDR3 is TGTGCCAGCAGCCTAACAGGGGGCAACTATGGCTACACCTTC. Residues: CASSLTGGNYGYTF.

The V call is TRBV9, the J call TRBJ2-3; D ambiguous. Looked up from germline, CDR1 is SGDLS and CDR2 is YYNGEE. The CDR3 loop spans 15 amino acids. Between the trimmed V and J ends, which lost 4 bases and 6 bases, there was a span of 18 bases. CDR3 amino acids: CASSLTRFGWDTQYF. In DNA, the CDR3 is TGTGCCAGCAGCTTAACAAGATTTGGTTGGGATACGCAGTATTTT. Combining the CDR3 with reference TRBV9 and TRBJ2-3 gives the whole variable domain DSGVTQTPKHLITATGQRVTLRCSPRSGDLSVYWYQQSLDQGLQFLIQYYNGEERAKGNILERFSAQQFPDLHSELNLSSLELGDSALYFCASSLTRFGWDTQYFGPGTRLTVL.

This rearrangement joins TRBV15 to TRBJ1-1, with TRBD1 matching over 7 bases. Per the germline V gene, CDR1 is LNHNV and CDR2 is YYDKDF (reference sequence). V lost 3 bases to trimming and J lost 5 bases; unmatched junction nucleotides: 9. CDR3 size: 15 residues. The CDR3 spells CATSSRFGRGTEAFF. In nucleotides, the CDR3 is TGTGCCACCAGCAGTAGATTCGGCAGGGGGACTGAAGCTTTCTTT. Combining the CDR3 with reference TRBV15 and TRBJ1-1 gives the whole variable domain DAMVIQNPRYQVTQFGKPVTLSCSQTLNHNVMYWYQQKSSQAPKLLFHYYDKDFNNEADTPDNFQSRRPNTSFCFLDIRSPGLGDTAMYLCATSSRFGRGTEAFFGQGTRLTVV.

In regard to this clone: One junction end does not reproduce the germline sequence, and a read error may be involved. Other DNA sequences within the sample encode an identical CDR3. The chain has TRBV5-8 and TRBJ1-5, with D unclear. From germline, CDR1 is SGHTS and CDR2 YDEGEE. The CDR3 loop spans 13 amino acids. The CDR3 DNA reads TGCGCCAGCAGCTTGGGCTTTAATCAGCCCCAGCATTTT. It is translated as CASSLGFNQPQHF.

This clone showed up just a few times. V usage is TRBV7-9 and J usage is TRBJ2-3; a weak D match, TRBD2 (7 bases). This CDR3 comprises 15 residues. The V end was cut by 0 bases, the J end by 1 base, with 8 bases between. CDR1 and CDR2 from the germline V gene are SEHNR and FQNEAQ (reference sequence). CDR3 nucleotides: TGTGCCAGCAGCTTAGCGGGGGGGCGCACAGATACGCAGTATTTT. As protein: CASSLAGGRTDTQYF.

V gene TRBV7-8 combines with J gene TRBJ1-1; unclear D gene. Germline assignment: CDR1 SGHVS and CDR2 FQNEAQ. The CDR3 has 15 residues. V lost 5 bases and J 5 bases, leaving 18 bases between the germline ends. This chain's CDR3 is CASSVQIGLGTEAFF. The CDR3 DNA reads as TGTGCCAGCAGCGTCCAAATAGGGCTGGGGACTGAAGCTTTCTTT.

The chain carries TRBV6-6 and TRBJ2-7, with a tentative D call TRBD2 (6 bases). Germline CDR1 and CDR2: MNHNY and SVGAGI (reference sequence). V lost 5 bases and J lost 2, with 19 bases in between. The length of the CDR3 is 16 residues. CDR3 amino acids: CASSPRTGLSTYEQYF. CDR3 bases: TGTGCCAGCAGTCCCCGGACGGGACTCAGTACCTACGAGCAGTACTTC.

As DNA, the CDR3 is TGTGCCAGCAGCTTAACGCCGGGGACAGGGGTGGATACGCAGTATTTT. As protein: CASSLTPGTGVDTQYF. V and J are TRBV7-3 and TRBJ2-3; 10 positions match TRBD1. The V gene end was trimmed by 0 bases and the J gene end by 6 bases; junction bases not matched to a gene: 6. Germline V lookup: CDR1 SGHTA, CDR2 FQGTGA. This CDR3 comprises 16 residues.

This chain uses TRBV6-8 with TRBJ2-1, with 14 bases matching TRBD2. Per the germline V gene, CDR1 is MNHGY and CDR2 is SAAAGT. This CDR3 region has 15 residues. J gave up 8 bases and V 6 bases, and 6 bases lay outside the gene matches. This CDR3 reads CASSLGLAGVYEQFF. DNA of the CDR3: TGTGCCAGCAGCTTGGGACTAGCGGGAGTATATGAGCAGTTCTTC.

The chain has TRBV25-1 and TRBJ2-2; no definite D call. The ends were cut back, 1 base at V and 4 bases at J, with 10 bases in the middle. Germline CDR1 reads MGHDK; CDR2 reads SYGVNS. This CDR3 contains 15 residues. CDR3: CASSEWSSGTGELFF. Here the CDR3 DNA reads TGTGCCAGCAGTGAATGGTCTTCGGGCACCGGGGAGCTGTTTTTT.

The CDR3 DNA reads TGTGCCAGCAGCGTAGATACAGGACGGCGCACAGATACGCAGTATTTT. Its translation: CASSVDTGRRTDTQYF. The chain employs TRBV9 and TRBJ2-3; D possibly corresponds to TRBD1 (5 bases). The V end lost 0 bases, the J end lost 1 base, and 12 bases lay between the germline ends. Germline V gives CDR1 SGDLS, CDR2 YYNGEE. This CDR3 comprises 16 residues.